The TCR beta chain described here comes from a study of blood T cell repertoires in COVID-19. This clone was seen a single time. Germline lookup yields CDR1 MNHEY and CDR2 SVGEGT. CDR3 size: 16 residues. V was pared by 6 bases and J by 7 bases, with 19 bases between. Original analysis: Estimates of nucleated cell counts were drawn from the amplification of reference gene primers. Libraries were prepared by immunoSEQ multiplex PCR; TCRdb keeps only in-frame clonotypes and omits some of them. That table gives V, J and clone size, and the DNA gave D and trimming. The sample lists fewer than 250,000 clones, 87% seen once, with about a tenth in the top ten. Before being deemed recovered, Cohort 3 donors had two negative PCRs, clearance, or symptom resolution.

The sample comprised PBMCs or T cells enriched from blood (not recorded which). The sequence was obtained from a man between 25 and 39 years old who had recovered from COVID-19. This chain uses TRBV6-2 or TRBV6-3 with TRBJ1-6; D gene uncertain. The CDR3 DNA reads TGTGCCAGCAGCCACCAAGTCGCCGAAGCGAATTCACCCCTCCACTTT. As protein: CASSHQVAEANSPLHF.